These 2 T cell receptor beta chains came from one sample sequenced in a study of human T cells and chemical hapten exposure. Via MiXCR, TCRdb re-called the RACE reads, giving one row per CDR3 protein. The repertoire holds roughly 80,000 distinct CDR3 sequences, with around 9.4% as singletons. Noted time point: healthy volunteer bleed at 6 weeks. Unfractionated whole blood was the source from which total RNA was extracted. Source material: whole blood. These receptors were collected from a female donor in good health. Some clones in this sample may be carry-over from other donors' samples.

Concerning this clonotype: A much bigger clone sits one base away, suggesting this may be a read error. V is TRBV7-2 and J is TRBJ1-5; D gene unclear. Germline-derived CDR1 and CDR2 are SGHTA and FQGNSA. There are 18 residues in the CDR3. CDR3 sequence reads: CASSLVGRSPNSNQPQNF. As DNA, the CDR3 is TGTGCCAGCAGCTTAGTTGGCAGGTCCCCTAATAGCAATCAGCCCCAGAATTTT.

As for this clonotype: This CDR3 fails to terminate in the conserved phenylalanine or tryptophan, so it likely reflects a read error. Because the CDR3's place on the DNA is in doubt, the DNA is left out and the CDR3 is given as listed by TCRdb. The chain has TRBV11-2 and TRBJ2-7; the DNA was not used to check the table's D call, TRBD2. Including both end residues, the CDR3 is 10 amino acids long. Germline V gene data show CDR1 as SGHAT and CDR2 as FQNNGV. The CDR3: CASSLVPTGR.